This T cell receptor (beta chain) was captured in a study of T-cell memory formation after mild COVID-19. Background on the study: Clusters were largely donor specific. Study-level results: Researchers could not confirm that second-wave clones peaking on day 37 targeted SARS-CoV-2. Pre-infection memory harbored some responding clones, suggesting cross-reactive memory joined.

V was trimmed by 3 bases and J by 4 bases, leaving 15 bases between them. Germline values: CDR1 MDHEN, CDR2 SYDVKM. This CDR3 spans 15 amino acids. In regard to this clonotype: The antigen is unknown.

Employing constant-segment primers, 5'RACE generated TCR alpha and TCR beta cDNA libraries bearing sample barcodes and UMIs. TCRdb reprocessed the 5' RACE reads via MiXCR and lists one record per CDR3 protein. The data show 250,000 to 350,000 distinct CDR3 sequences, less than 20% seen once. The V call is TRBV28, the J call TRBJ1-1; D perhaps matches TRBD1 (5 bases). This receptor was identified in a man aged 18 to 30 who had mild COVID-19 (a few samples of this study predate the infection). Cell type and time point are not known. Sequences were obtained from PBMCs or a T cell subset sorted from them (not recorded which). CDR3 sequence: CASSFYRTQGTEAFF. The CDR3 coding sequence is TGTGCCAGCAGTTTTTACCGGACCCAGGGCACTGAAGCTTTCTTT.